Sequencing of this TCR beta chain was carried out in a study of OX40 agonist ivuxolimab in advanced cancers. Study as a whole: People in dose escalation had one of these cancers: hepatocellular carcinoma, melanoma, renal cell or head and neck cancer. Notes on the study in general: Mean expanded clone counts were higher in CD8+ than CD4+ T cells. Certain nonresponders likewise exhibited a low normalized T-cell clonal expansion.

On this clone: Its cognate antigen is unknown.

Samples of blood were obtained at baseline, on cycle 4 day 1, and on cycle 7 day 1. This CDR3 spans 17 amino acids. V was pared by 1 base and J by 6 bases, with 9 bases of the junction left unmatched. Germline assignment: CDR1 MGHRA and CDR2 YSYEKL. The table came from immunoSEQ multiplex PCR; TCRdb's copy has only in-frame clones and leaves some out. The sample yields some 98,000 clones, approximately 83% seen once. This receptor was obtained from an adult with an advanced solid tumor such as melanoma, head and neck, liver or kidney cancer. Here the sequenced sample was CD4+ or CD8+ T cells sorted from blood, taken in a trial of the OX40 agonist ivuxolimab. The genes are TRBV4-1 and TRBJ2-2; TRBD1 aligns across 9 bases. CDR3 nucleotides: TGCGCCAGCAGCCAAGCGCGGACAGGGGATATTGCCGGGGAGCTGTTTTTT. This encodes CASSQARTGDIAGELFF.